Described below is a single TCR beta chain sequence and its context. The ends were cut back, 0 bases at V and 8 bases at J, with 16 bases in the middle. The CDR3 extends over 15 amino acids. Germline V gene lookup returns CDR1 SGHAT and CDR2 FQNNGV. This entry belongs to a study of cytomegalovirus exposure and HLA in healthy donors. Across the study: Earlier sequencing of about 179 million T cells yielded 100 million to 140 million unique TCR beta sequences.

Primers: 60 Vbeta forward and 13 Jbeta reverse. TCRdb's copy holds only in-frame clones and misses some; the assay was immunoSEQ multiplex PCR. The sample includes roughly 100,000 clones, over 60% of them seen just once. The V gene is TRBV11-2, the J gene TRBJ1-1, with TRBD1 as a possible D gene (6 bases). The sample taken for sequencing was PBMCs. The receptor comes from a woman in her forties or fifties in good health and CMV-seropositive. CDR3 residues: CASSLDRARGTEAFF. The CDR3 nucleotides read TGTGCCAGCAGCTTAGATCGGGCCAGGGGAACCGAAGCTTTCTTT.